Shown below are 10 T cell receptor beta chains from a single sample sequenced in a study of cytomegalovirus exposure and HLA in healthy donors. With 60 Vbeta and 13 Jbeta primers, the PCR was carried out. Clones were read by immunoSEQ multiplex PCR, and TCRdb kept only the in-frame ones, dropping some. Of roughly 200,000 clones listed, around four fifths are singletons. Sample: PBMCs. These receptors were taken from a woman aged 60-75 years in good health and CMV-seropositive.

CDR3 nucleotide sequence: TGTGCCAGCAGCTTTGGGGCGGGGGAGACCCAGTACTTC. Translated: CASSFGAGETQYF. This chain uses TRBV7-2 with TRBJ2-5, with D tentatively TRBD2 (6 bases). The CDR3 is 13 amino acids. Germline assignment: CDR1 SGHTA and CDR2 FQGNSA. Trimming took 3 bases from V and 5 from J, leaving 10 bases between them.

The rearrangement joins TRBV5-6 to TRBJ2-1; maybe TRBD2 (6 bases). Trimming took off 2 bases at V and 2 bases at J, with 14 bases between the two ends. Germline V gives CDR1 SGHDT, CDR2 YYEEEE. The CDR3 covers 16 residues. The CDR3 spells CASSFYMGEAYNEQFF. The CDR3 region has the DNA TGTGCCAGCAGCTTTTATATGGGGGAGGCCTACAATGAGCAGTTCTTC. Based on the CDR3 plus reference TRBV5-6 and TRBJ2-1, the full variable domain is DAGVTQSPTHLIKTRGQQVTLRCSPKSGHDTVSWYQQALGQGPQFIFQYYEEEERQRGNFPDRFSGHQFPNYSSELNVNALLLGDSALYLCASSFYMGEAYNEQFFGPGTRLTVL.

The CDR3 loop reads CASSLGTGVQETQYF. CDR3 nucleotides: TGTGCCAGCAGCTTGGGGACAGGGGTCCAAGAGACCCAGTACTTC. The chain uses TRBV5-8 and TRBJ2-5; 9 positions match TRBD1. This CDR3 comprises 15 residues. V dropped 0 bases and J dropped 1; count of bases not matched to a gene: 1. Germline CDR1 is SGHTS and CDR2 is YDEGEE. The full variable domain, with the rest looked up from reference TRBV5-8 and TRBJ2-5, is EAGVTQSPTHLIKTRGQQATLRCSPISGHTSVYWYQQALGLGLQFLLWYDEGEERNRGNFPPRFSGRQFPNYSSELNVNALELEDSALYLCASSLGTGVQETQYFGPGTRLLVL.

This clone has a handful of counts. The CDR3 region has the DNA TGTGCCACCACGCAACAGCGGTTCCCTAACTATGGCTACACCTTC. This gives the protein CATTQQRFPNYGYTF. The chain carries TRBV18 and TRBJ1-2, with no clear D. The V and J ends lost 10 bases and 0 bases respectively, with 18 bases between them. CDR3 length: 15 amino acids. The germline V gene has CDR1 KGHSH and CDR2 LQKENI.

V and J are TRBV28 and TRBJ2-7; tentatively, D is TRBD1 (5 bases). The germline V gene encodes CDR1 MDHEN and CDR2 SYDVKM. The CDR3 loop spans 15 amino acids. Trimming left V 9 bases short and J 1 base short, with 19 bases between. The CDR3 coding sequence is TGTGCCAGTTGGGGCTCCAAATCGAAGTCCTACGAGCAGTACTTC. Its translation is CASWGSKSKSYEQYF. Complete variable domain (other parts from reference TRBV28 and TRBJ2-7): DVKVTQSSRYLVKRTGEKVFLECVQDMDHENMFWYRQDPGLGLRLIYFSYDVKMKEKGDIPEGYSVSREKKERFSLILESASTNQTSMYLCASWGSKSKSYEQYFGPGTRLTVT.

This chain links TRBV29-1 with TRBJ2-7, with 7 nucleotides matching TRBD1. This CDR3 region has 11 residues. CDR1 is SQVTM and CDR2 is ANQGSEA in the germline V gene. Losses at the gene ends were 5 bases for V and 7 bases for J; bases not matched to a gene: 5. This CDR3 reads CSVNRGGEQYF. In nucleotides, the CDR3 is TGCAGCGTTAACAGGGGCGGGGAGCAGTACTTC.

The gene calls are TRBV15 and TRBJ2-7; D not resolved. With 0 bases removed from V and 0 bases from J, the gap between germline ends came to 12 bases. The germline V gene encodes CDR1 LNHNV and CDR2 YYDKDF (reference sequence). The CDR3 length is 16 residues. CDR3 region: CATSRDLLTASYEQYF. CDR3 DNA sequence: TGTGCCACCAGCAGAGATCTCTTGACTGCCTCCTACGAGCAGTACTTC.

The rearrangement links TRBV6-5 to TRBJ1-1, with a possible D match to TRBD1 (6 bases). Germline lookup yields CDR1 MNHEY and CDR2 SVGAGI. This CDR3 contains 12 residues. V was shortened by 4 bases and J by 8 bases, with 11 bases between the two germline ends. CDR3: CASSFFGTEAFF. The DNA for the CDR3 is TGTGCCAGCAGTTTCTTCGGGACAGAAGCTTTCTTT.

This clone turned up a few times. This chain links TRBV18 with TRBJ2-1; D is possibly TRBD1 (6 bases). From germline, CDR1 is KGHSH and CDR2 LQKENI. The CDR3 is 12 amino acids. V shed 6 bases and J shed 9 bases, with 12 bases lying between them. CDR3 sequence reads: CASSQQGGEQFF. The CDR3 DNA reads TGTGCCAGCTCGCAACAGGGTGGTGAGCAGTTCTTC.

V gene TRBV9 combines with J gene TRBJ1-1; TRBD1 matches at 8 bases. Germline CDR1 SGDLS, CDR2 YYNGEE. Trimming cost V 2 bases and J 5 bases; bases outside gene matches: 8. The CDR3 consists of 15 residues. The CDR3, as DNA: TGTGCCAGCAGCGTCGCCGGCAGGGGGCATACTGAAGCTTTCTTT. This sequence encodes CASSVAGRGHTEAFF.